The clone carrying this T cell receptor beta chain was observed a handful of times. What it recognizes is unknown. This specimen belongs to a study of identical twins. TCRdb called the 5' RACE reads again in MiXCR, with one record for every CDR3 protein. The table lists some 100,000 distinct CDR3 sequences, 5.9% of them singletons. Looked up from germline, CDR1 is LNHDA and CDR2 is SQIVND (reference sequence). The length of the CDR3 is 12 residues. The V and J ends lost 8 bases and 2 bases respectively, with 7 bases between them. General study results and limits: Sequences that were out-of-frame, alpha and twin-shared displayed an excess of low generation probability. Fewer insertions characterized abundant cord blood beta clonotypes, whereas memory repertoires showed none. Where beta out-of-frame sequences were concerned, excess twin sharing was weaker.

This rearrangement joins TRBV19 to TRBJ2-1, with D possibly TRBD2 on 5 matching bases. The sample taken for sequencing was memory T cells sorted from blood. This receptor was obtained from a woman in her fifties or sixties in good health. This CDR3 is CASSAAYNEQFF. The DNA for the CDR3 is TGTGCCAGTTCAGCGGCCTACAATGAGCAGTTCTTC.